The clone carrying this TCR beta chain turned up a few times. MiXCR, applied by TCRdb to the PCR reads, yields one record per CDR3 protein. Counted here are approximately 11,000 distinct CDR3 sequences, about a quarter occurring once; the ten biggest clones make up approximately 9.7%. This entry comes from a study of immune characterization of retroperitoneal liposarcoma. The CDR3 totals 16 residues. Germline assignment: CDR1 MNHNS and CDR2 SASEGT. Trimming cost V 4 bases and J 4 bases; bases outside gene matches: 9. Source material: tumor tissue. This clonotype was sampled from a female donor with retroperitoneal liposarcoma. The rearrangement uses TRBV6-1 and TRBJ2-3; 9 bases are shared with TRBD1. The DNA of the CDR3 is TGTGCCAGCAGTGCCGAACCGGGACAGGGTGCAGATACGCAGTATTTT. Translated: CASSAEPGQGADTQYF.